The present T cell receptor beta chain was sequenced within a study of T cell responses to AZD1222 COVID-19 vaccine. V was shortened by 2 bases and J by 4 bases, with 24 bases between the two germline ends. The CDR3 totals 18 residues. Germline lookup yields CDR1 MNHNS and CDR2 SASEGT. About this clone: Its antigen is unidentified.

Measured with immunoSEQ multiplex PCR; TCRdb has only the in-frame clones, and not every one. The table includes roughly 120,000 clones, about 90% detected once. Overall study results and limits: All repertoire sampling was performed exclusively after the peak T cell response. Increases in Spike-specific TCR breadth and depth were seen after two AZD1222 doses.

This sequence was found in an adult who received the AZD1222 COVID-19 vaccine. The chain carries TRBV6-1 and TRBJ2-7; no definite D call. The source material was peripheral blood, sampled 28 days after the second AZD1222 dose. For the CDR3, the DNA is TGTGCCAGCAGTGAATATTCGGCGAAGACCCGCCGCCTTTACGAGCAGTACTTC. Its translation is CASSEYSAKTRRLYEQYF.